What follows are 28 T cell receptor beta chains derived from one specimen sequenced in a study of metastatic and nonmetastatic thyroid tumors. No patient received treatment before thyroid surgery. TCRdb reanalyzed the PCR reads with MiXCR. The data hold more than 40,000 clones, with under 4% observed a single time. Sequenced sample: blood. The receptor source for this set is a female donor with papillary thyroid cancer or a benign thyroid nodule (not recorded which). Some clones in this sample may be carry-over from other donors' samples.

This clone was observed many times. This chain uses TRBV30 with TRBJ2-3, with TRBD1 matching 9 bases. J lost 6 bases, V lost 7 bases, and 5 bases had no gene match. CDR1 GTSNPN and CDR2 SVGIG come from the germline V gene (reference sequence). The CDR3 is made up of 12 amino acids. The CDR3 protein is CASGQGRDTQYF. CDR3 DNA: TGTGCCTCGGGACAGGGTAGGGATACGCAGTATTTT.

The genes are TRBV14 and TRBJ2-5; maybe TRBD2 (6 bases). The CDR3 contains 14 residues. Per germline, CDR1 SGHDN and CDR2 FVKESK. V was trimmed by 4 bases and J by 5 bases, leaving 14 bases between them. CDR3 region: CASSPTGTFETQYF. The CDR3, as DNA: TGTGCCAGCAGCCCTACCGGGACTTTCGAGACCCAGTACTTC.

A remark on this clone: This clone may be a read error of a much larger clone one base away. The rearrangement uses TRBV6-5 and TRBJ2-7; TRBD2 matches 8 bases. CDR1 and CDR2 from the germline V gene are MNHEY and SVGAGI. This CDR3 contains 14 residues. The CDR3 reads CASSYAGGVYVQYF. DNA of the CDR3: TGTGCCAGCAGTTACGCGGGGGGCGTTTACGTGCAGTACTTC.

This clone was recorded many times. A read error may be the cause here, since a much bigger clone is one base away. This rearrangement joins TRBV6-5 to TRBJ1-3; D possibly corresponds to TRBD1 (5 bases). This CDR3 has 14 residues. Germline-derived CDR1 and CDR2 are MNHEY and SVGAGI. CDR3 coding DNA: TGTGCCAGCAGTTACGACAGCTCTGGAAACACCGTATATTTT. Amino acid sequence: CASSYDSSGNTVYF.

For this clone: This may be a read error, as it is one base from a much larger clone. The chain combines TRBV29-1 with TRBJ2-1; TRBD1 agrees at 9 bases. CDR3 length: 12 amino acids. Germline CDR1 SQVTM, CDR2 ANQGSEA. CDR3 coding DNA: TGCAGCCTGAGACAGGGGGGGAATGAGCAGCTCTTC. As protein: CSLRQGGNEQLF.

This clone was seen at least ten times. The V call is TRBV19, the J call TRBJ2-5, with D unresolved. Germline V gene sequence: CDR1 LNHDA, CDR2 SQIVND (reference sequence). V shed 4 bases and J shed 4 bases, with 10 bases lying between them. The length of the CDR3 is 13 residues. This CDR3 is CASSSGVGETQYF. The CDR3 DNA follows: TGTGCCAGTAGTAGTGGGGTAGGAGAGACCCAGTACTTC.

Ten or more counts support this clone. The chain employs TRBV5-6 and TRBJ2-1, with a possible D match to TRBD2 (6 bases). Looked up from germline, CDR1 is SGHDT and CDR2 is YYEEEE. This CDR3 region has 16 residues. Trimming took off 4 bases at V and 0 bases at J, with 14 bases between the two ends. The CDR3 protein is CASSLRWGGSYNEQFF. The DNA of the CDR3 is TGTGCCAGCAGCCTACGTTGGGGAGGCTCCTACAATGAGCAGTTCTTC.

The CDR3 protein is CATSYSLPSGSPDTQYF. The CDR3 nucleotides read TGTGCCACCAGCTACAGTCTGCCTAGCGGTAGCCCAGATACGCAGTATTTT. The chain links TRBV15 to TRBJ2-3; 7 positions match TRBD2. Germline-derived CDR1 and CDR2 are LNHNV and YYDKDF (reference sequence). The J segment lost 4 bases and the V segment lost 5 bases, leaving 15 bases of the junction unmatched. The CDR3 extends over 17 amino acids.

At least ten counts were recorded for this clone. The rearrangement links TRBV10-3 to TRBJ1-1, with 9 bases aligning to TRBD1. Germline V gene sequence: CDR1 ENHRY, CDR2 SYGVKD. This CDR3 is built from 17 residues. V was pared by 4 bases and J by 1 base, with 10 bases of the junction left unmatched. The CDR3 nucleotides read TGTGCCATCAGTGGGAACAGGGGGCAGGGCAGGAACACTGAAGCTTTCTTT. It translates to CAISGNRGQGRNTEAFF.

This clone turned up a few times. The J gene is TRBJ1-5, the V gene TRBV7-9, with TRBD1 identical over 10 bases. This CDR3 is built from 19 residues. Unmatched junction bases numbered 14, after V lost 2 bases and J lost 4 bases. CDR1 and CDR2 from the germline V gene are SEHNR and FQNEAQ (reference sequence). DNA for the CDR3: TGTGCCAGCAGCTTAAGAAGGGCGGACAGGGGGTTTGTGAATCAGCCCCAGCATTTT. It translates to CASSLRRADRGFVNQPQHF.

This clone has at least ten counts. In DNA form, the CDR3 reads TGCAGTGCTAGATGGAGGAATGAGCAGTTCTTC. It codes for CSARWRNEQFF. This chain links TRBV20-1 with TRBJ2-1; TRBD2 is a possible D gene (5 bases). There are 11 residues in the CDR3. The V end lost 2 bases, the J end lost 7 bases, and 6 bases lay between the germline ends. Germline CDR1 reads DFQATT; CDR2 reads SNEGSKA (reference sequence).

This clone appeared many times. V gene TRBV30 combines with J gene TRBJ2-7; D might be TRBD1 (5 bases). Trimming took 0 bases from V and 7 from J, leaving 19 bases between them. The CDR3 consists of 15 residues. Germline V gene data show CDR1 as GTSNPN and CDR2 as SVGIG (reference sequence). This CDR3 is CAWSVIGQGPREQYF. The DNA of the CDR3 is TGTGCCTGGAGTGTAATAGGGCAGGGTCCTAGGGAGCAGTACTTC.

This clone has ten or more counts. This chain links TRBV15 with TRBJ2-5, with 7 positions matching TRBD2. CDR1 and CDR2 from the germline V gene are LNHNV and YYDKDF (reference sequence). The CDR3 runs 13 residues. The V segment lost 5 bases and the J segment 3 bases; nucleotides outside the gene matches: 3. The CDR3 spells CATSYGTKETQYF. CDR3 DNA sequence: TGTGCCACCAGCTATGGGACTAAAGAGACCCAGTACTTC.

This clone has more than one count but fewer than ten. This CDR3 reads CASSSRTSGSNEQFF. Written as DNA, the CDR3 is TGTGCCAGCAGTTCCAGGACTAGCGGGAGCAATGAGCAGTTCTTC. This chain uses TRBV6-5 with TRBJ2-1; the match to TRBD2 covers 13 bases. There are 15 residues in the CDR3. Per the germline V gene, CDR1 is MNHEY and CDR2 is SVGAGI. V dropped 4 bases and J dropped 6; count of bases not matched to a gene: 3.

This chain links TRBV6-1 with TRBJ2-7; D unclear. V lost 5 bases to trimming and J lost 0 bases, with 8 bases between them. Germline-derived CDR1 and CDR2 are MNHNS and SASEGT. The CDR3 covers 13 residues. The chain's CDR3 is CASSNRFSYEQYF. The CDR3 DNA is TGTGCCAGCAGTAATCGGTTCTCCTACGAGCAGTACTTC.

The chain links TRBV11-3 to TRBJ1-2; D is perhaps TRBD1 (6 bases). Looked up from germline, CDR1 is SGHNT and CDR2 is YENEEA. This CDR3 comprises 13 residues. V was cut by 5 bases and J by 3 bases, with 10 bases left in between. Here the CDR3 reads CASSVRGDYGYTF. The DNA for the CDR3 is TGTGCCAGCAGCGTCAGGGGAGACTATGGCTACACCTTC.

This clone was observed many times. Other DNA sequences of this sample code for an identical CDR3. The chain combines TRBV20-1 with TRBJ2-1; 13 bases agree with TRBD2. CDR1 and CDR2 from the germline V gene are DFQATT and SNEGSKA (reference sequence). This CDR3 region has 15 residues. V shed 2 bases and J 8 bases; nucleotides not matched to a gene: 6. CDR3 amino acids: CSARSRLAGGYEQFF. The CDR3 DNA reads TGCAGTGCTAGAAGTCGACTAGCGGGAGGTTATGAGCAGTTCTTC.

This clone is categorized as medium-sized. The V call is TRBV5-1, the J call TRBJ2-2; D not certain. The CDR3 has 15 amino acids. Germline CDR1 is SGHRS and CDR2 is YFSETQ. The germline V and J ends were trimmed by 1 base and 0 bases, with 7 bases remaining between them. Here the CDR3 DNA reads TGCGCCAGCAGCTTGACACCTACGAACACCGGGGAGCTGTTTTTT. It translates to CASSLTPTNTGELFF.

This clone was counted only a few times. The junction and the germline gene differ at one end; a read error may be behind it. This specimen includes other DNA sequences encoding the same CDR3. V gene TRBV27 combines with J gene TRBJ2-2, with D perhaps TRBD2 (5 bases). Germline V gene lookup returns CDR1 MNHEY and CDR2 SMNVEV (reference sequence). The CDR3 runs 14 residues. CDR3 DNA sequence: TGCGCCAGCAGTTTATTTGCGGGTCCCGGGGAGCTGTTTTTT. Translating gives CASSLFAGPGELFF.

This clone occurred a few times. The rearrangement uses TRBV28 and TRBJ2-1, with D perhaps TRBD2 (7 bases). The CDR3 sequence is 15 residues long. Trimming took 5 bases from V and 7 from J, leaving 18 bases between them. The germline gives CDR1 MDHEN, CDR2 SYDVKM. Here the CDR3 DNA reads TGTGCCAGCAGTCCGACAGGACGGGGGGAAAATGAGCAGTTCTTC. This encodes CASSPTGRGENEQFF.

The chain links TRBV11-1 to TRBJ2-5; TRBD2 matches at 11 bases. This CDR3 is built from 17 residues. From germline, CDR1 is SGHAT and CDR2 FQDESV (reference sequence). Trimming cost V 4 bases and J 5 bases; bases outside gene matches: 12. CDR3 in DNA: TGTGCCAGCAGCTCAGGGACGACTAGCGGGGAGGGGGAGACCCAGTACTTC. Translation: CASSSGTTSGEGETQYF.

Ten or more counts support this clone. The chain recombines TRBV10-3 with TRBJ1-1, with D possibly TRBD1 on 6 matching bases. Trimming took 7 bases from V and 4 from J, leaving 13 bases between them. There are 13 residues in the CDR3. Germline-derived CDR1 and CDR2 are ENHRY and SYGVKD. CDR3 in amino acids: CAIKAGAGTEAFF. CDR3 coding DNA: TGTGCCATCAAAGCAGGGGCGGGCACTGAAGCTTTCTTT.

This clone was observed a handful of times. This chain connects TRBV28 to TRBJ2-3; D might be TRBD2 (6 bases). Germline V CDR1 and CDR2: MDHEN, SYDVKM. This CDR3 has 17 residues. Trimming pared 7 bases from V and 5 bases from J, leaving 25 bases between. The CDR3: CASNPGDSPMSEDTQYF. The CDR3 region has the DNA TGTGCCAGCAACCCGGGAGACTCCCCTATGTCAGAAGATACGCAGTATTTT.

By its share, this clone is medium-sized (0.01 to 0.1%). V usage is TRBV20-1 and J usage is TRBJ1-2; 7 bases map to TRBD1. The CDR3 spans 13 residues. V lost 6 bases and J lost 4; bases outside the gene matches: 8. Germline-derived CDR1 and CDR2 are DFQATT and SNEGSKA (reference sequence). The CDR3 coding sequence is TGCAGTGCCAAACAGACAGGGTTCTATGGCTACACCTTC. Translation gives CSAKQTGFYGYTF.

This clone was seen ten or more times. The conserved final phenylalanine or tryptophan is absent from the CDR3, which likely points to a read error. No DNA is shown, since the ends of the CDR3 on it are uncertain; the CDR3 is the one TCRdb lists. The gene calls are TRBV30 and TRBJ2-1; the D call of TRBD1 is as the table states it, not checked on the DNA. The CDR3 length equals 11 residues, ends included. CDR1 and CDR2 from the germline V gene are GTSNPN and SVGIG (reference sequence). CDR3 loop: CAWSEGGATEI.

The gene calls are TRBV7-2 and TRBJ2-3, with TRBD2 identical over 8 bases. This CDR3 has 15 amino acids. Trimming at V came to 6 bases and at J to 2 bases, leaving 7 bases not matched to a gene. Germline V gives CDR1 SGHTA, CDR2 FQGNSA. The CDR3 coding sequence is TGTGCCAGCAGGCATACTAGCGGATACACAGATACGCAGTATTTT. Its translation: CASRHTSGYTDTQYF.

There are a few counts of this clone. The chain links TRBV5-1 to TRBJ2-1, with 10 bases matching TRBD2. Germline CDR1 reads SGHRS; CDR2 reads YFSETQ. CDR3 length equals 14 residues. Trimming took 2 bases from V and 10 from J; bases not matched to a gene: 6. The CDR3 is CASSLSSGRVEQFF. In DNA, the CDR3 is TGCGCCAGCAGCTTAAGCAGCGGGAGGGTGGAGCAGTTCTTC.

The rearrangement uses TRBV12-3 or TRBV12-4 and TRBJ2-2; D gene unclear. The CDR3 loop spans 13 amino acids. V gave up 3 bases and J gave up 6 bases, with 8 bases separating them. CDR3: CASSFPGPGELFF. CDR3 coding DNA: TGTGCCAGCAGTTTCCCCGGGCCCGGGGAGCTGTTTTTT.